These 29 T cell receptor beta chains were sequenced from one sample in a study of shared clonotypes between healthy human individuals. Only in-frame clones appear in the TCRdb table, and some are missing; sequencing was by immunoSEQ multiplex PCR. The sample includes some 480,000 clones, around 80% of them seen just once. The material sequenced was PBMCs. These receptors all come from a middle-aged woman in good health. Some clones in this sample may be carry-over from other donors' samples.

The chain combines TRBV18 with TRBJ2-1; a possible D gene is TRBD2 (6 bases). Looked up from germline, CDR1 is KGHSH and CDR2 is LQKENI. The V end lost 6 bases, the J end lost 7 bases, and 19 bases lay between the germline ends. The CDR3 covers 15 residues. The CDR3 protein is CASSPLGGGVNEQFF. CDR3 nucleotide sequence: TGTGCCAGCTCGCCCCTGGGCGGAGGGGTGAATGAGCAGTTCTTC.

CDR3 DNA: TGTGCCAGCAGTCCCTCGGGGGGGGCTTATAATTCACCCCTCCACTTT. Translating it yields CASSPSGGAYNSPLHF. The chain couples TRBV28 to TRBJ1-6; a possible D gene is TRBD1 (6 bases). V lost 5 bases and J 4 bases, leaving 15 bases between the germline ends. Germline lookup yields CDR1 MDHEN and CDR2 SYDVKM. The CDR3 spans 16 residues.

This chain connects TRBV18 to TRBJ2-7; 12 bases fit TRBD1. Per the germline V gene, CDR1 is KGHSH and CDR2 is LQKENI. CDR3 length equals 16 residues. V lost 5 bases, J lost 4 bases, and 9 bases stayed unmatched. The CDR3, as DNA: TGTGCCAGCTCAGGCTCAGGGGGACAGGGGGCTTACGAGCAGTACTTC. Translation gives CASSGSGGQGAYEQYF.

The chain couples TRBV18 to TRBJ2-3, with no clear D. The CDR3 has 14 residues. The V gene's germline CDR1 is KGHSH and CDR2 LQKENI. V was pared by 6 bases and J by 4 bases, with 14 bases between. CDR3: CASSPQRPSDTQYF. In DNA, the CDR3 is TGTGCCAGCTCCCCTCAACGCCCGTCAGATACGCAGTATTTT.

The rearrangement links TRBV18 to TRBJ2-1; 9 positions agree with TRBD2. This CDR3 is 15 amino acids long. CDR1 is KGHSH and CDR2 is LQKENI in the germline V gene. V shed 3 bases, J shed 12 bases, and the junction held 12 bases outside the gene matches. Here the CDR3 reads CASSPGASGNGVQFF. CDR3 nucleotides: TGTGCCAGCTCACCTGGTGCTAGCGGGAATGGAGTGCAGTTCTTC.

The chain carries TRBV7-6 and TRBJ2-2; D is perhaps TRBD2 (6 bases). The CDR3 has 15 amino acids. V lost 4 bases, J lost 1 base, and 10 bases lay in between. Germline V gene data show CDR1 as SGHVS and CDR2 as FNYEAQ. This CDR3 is CASSWRDGNTGELFF. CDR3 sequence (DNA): TGTGCCAGCAGCTGGCGGGACGGGAACACCGGGGAGCTGTTTTTT.

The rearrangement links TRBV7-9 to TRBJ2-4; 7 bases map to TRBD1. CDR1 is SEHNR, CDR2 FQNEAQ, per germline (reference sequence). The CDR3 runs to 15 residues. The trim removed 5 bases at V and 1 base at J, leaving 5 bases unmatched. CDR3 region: CASSPRRGAKNIQYF. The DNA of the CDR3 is TGTGCCAGCAGCCCACGCAGGGGGGCCAAAAACATTCAGTACTTC. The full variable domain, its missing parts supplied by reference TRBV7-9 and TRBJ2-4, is DTGVSQNPRHKITKRGQNVTFRCDPISEHNRLYWYRQTLGQGPEFLTYFQNEAQLEKSRLLSDRFSAERPKGSFSTLEIQRTEQGDSAMYLCASSPRRGAKNIQYFGAGTRLSVL.

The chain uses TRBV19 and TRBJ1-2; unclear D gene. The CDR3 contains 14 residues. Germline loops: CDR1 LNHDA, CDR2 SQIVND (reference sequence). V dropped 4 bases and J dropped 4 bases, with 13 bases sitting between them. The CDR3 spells CASSNTGSSYGYTF. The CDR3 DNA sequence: TGTGCCAGTAGTAATACCGGATCAAGCTATGGCTACACCTTC. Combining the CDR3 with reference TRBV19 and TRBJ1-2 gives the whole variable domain DGGITQSPKYLFRKEGQNVTLSCEQNLNHDAMYWYRQDPGQGLRLIYYSQIVNDFQKGDIAEGYSVSREKKESFPLTVTSAQKNPTAFYLCASSNTGSSYGYTFGSGTRLTVV.

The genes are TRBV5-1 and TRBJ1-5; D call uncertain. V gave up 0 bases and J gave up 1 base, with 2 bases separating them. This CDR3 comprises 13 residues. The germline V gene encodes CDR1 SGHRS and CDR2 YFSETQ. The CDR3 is CASSLGSNQPQHF. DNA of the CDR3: TGCGCCAGCAGCTTGGGCAGCAATCAGCCCCAGCATTTT. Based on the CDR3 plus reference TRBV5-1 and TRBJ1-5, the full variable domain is KAGVTQTPRYLIKTRGQQVTLSCSPISGHRSVSWYQQTPGQGLQFLFEYFSETQRNKGNFPGRFSGRQFSNSRSEMNVSTLELGDSALYLCASSLGSNQPQHFGDGTRLSIL.

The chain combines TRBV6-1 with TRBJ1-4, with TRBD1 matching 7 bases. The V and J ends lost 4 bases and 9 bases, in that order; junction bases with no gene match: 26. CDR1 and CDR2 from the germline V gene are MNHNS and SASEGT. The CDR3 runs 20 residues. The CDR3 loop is CASSGDLTGSAPRTWKKLFF. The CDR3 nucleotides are TGTGCCAGCAGTGGGGATCTGACAGGGAGCGCGCCGCGTACCTGGAAAAAACTGTTTTTT.

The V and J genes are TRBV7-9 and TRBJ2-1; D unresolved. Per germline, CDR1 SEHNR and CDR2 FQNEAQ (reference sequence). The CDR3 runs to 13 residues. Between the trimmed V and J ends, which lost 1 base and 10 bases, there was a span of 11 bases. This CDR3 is CASSLGLAAEQFF. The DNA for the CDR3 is TGTGCCAGCAGCTTAGGTTTGGCAGCGGAGCAGTTCTTC.

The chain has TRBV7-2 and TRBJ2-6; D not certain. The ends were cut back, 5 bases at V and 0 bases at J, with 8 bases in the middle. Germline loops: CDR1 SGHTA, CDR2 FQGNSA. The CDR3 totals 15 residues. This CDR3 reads CASSPPISGANVLTF. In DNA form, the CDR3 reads TGTGCCAGCAGCCCCCCTATCTCTGGGGCCAACGTCCTGACTTTC. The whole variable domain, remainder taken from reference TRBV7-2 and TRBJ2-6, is GAGVSQSPSNKVTEKGKDVELRCDPISGHTALYWYRQSLGQGLEFLIYFQGNSAPDKSGLPSDRFSAERTGGSVSTLTIQRTQQEDSAVYLCASSPPISGANVLTFGAGSRLTVL.

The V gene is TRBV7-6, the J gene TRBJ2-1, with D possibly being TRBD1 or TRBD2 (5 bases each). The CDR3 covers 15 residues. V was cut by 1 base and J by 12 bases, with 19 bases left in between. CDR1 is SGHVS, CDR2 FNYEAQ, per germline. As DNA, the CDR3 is TGTGCCAGCAGCTTAGGAGGTCGGGGACGTCAGGGGCAGTTCTTC. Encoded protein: CASSLGGRGRQGQFF.

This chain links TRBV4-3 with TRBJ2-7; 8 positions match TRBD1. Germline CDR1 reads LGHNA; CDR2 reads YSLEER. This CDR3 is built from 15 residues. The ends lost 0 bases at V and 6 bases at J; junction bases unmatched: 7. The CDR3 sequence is CASSQEDRVSFEQYF. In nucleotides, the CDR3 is TGCGCCAGCAGCCAAGAGGACAGGGTTTCTTTCGAGCAGTACTTC.

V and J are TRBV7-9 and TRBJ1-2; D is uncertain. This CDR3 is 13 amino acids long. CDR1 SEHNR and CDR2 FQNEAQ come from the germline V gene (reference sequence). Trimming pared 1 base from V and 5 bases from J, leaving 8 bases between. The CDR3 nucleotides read TGTGCCAGCAGCTTAGTTGACGCTTATGGCTACACCTTC. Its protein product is CASSLVDAYGYTF.

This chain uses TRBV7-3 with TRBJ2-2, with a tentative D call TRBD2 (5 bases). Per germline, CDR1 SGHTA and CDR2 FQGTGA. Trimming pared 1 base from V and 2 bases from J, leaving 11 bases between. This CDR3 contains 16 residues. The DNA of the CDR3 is TGTGCCAGCAGCTTAAACCACCCGGGAAACACCGGGGAGCTGTTTTTT. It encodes CASSLNHPGNTGELFF.

In DNA form, the CDR3 reads TGCGCCAGCAGCTTGTTGGGGGCTCGCAATCAGCCCCAGCATTTT. Translating it yields CASSLLGARNQPQHF. The rearrangement links TRBV5-1 to TRBJ1-5; D might be TRBD1 (6 bases). Trimming cost V 1 base and J 2 bases, with 10 bases left between them. CDR1 and CDR2 from the germline V gene are SGHRS and YFSETQ. The CDR3 extends over 15 amino acids.

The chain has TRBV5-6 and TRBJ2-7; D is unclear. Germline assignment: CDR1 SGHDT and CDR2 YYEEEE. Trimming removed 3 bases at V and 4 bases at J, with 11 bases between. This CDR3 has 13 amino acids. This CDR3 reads CASSSGPVYEQYF. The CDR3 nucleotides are TGTGCCAGCAGCTCAGGACCGGTGTACGAGCAGTACTTC.

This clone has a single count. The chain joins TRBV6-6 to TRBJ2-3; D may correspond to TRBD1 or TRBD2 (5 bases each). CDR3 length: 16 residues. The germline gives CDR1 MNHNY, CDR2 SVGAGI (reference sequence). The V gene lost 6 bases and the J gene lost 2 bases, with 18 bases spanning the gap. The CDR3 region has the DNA TGTGCCAGCAGCCAGGGCCAGTGGGAGCTCACAGATACGCAGTATTTT. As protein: CASSQGQWELTDTQYF.

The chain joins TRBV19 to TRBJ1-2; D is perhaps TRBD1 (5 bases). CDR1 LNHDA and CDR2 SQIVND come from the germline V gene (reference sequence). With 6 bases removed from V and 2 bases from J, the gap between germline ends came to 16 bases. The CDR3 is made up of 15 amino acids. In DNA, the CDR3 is TGTGCCAGTAGGTTAGGGGAGCGACTGAACTATGGCTACACCTTC. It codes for CASRLGERLNYGYTF.

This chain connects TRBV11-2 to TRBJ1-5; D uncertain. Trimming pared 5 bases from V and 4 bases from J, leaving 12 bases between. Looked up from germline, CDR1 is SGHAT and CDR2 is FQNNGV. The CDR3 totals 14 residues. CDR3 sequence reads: CASSPARSNQPQHF. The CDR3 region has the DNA TGTGCCAGCAGCCCAGCCAGGAGTAATCAGCCCCAGCATTTT.

Here the CDR3 reads CASSLGASGSWYEQYF. The CDR3 bases are TGTGCCAGCAGTTTAGGGGCTAGCGGGAGTTGGTACGAGCAGTACTTC. The V gene is TRBV28, the J gene TRBJ2-7; 10 nucleotides match TRBD2. Germline values: CDR1 MDHEN, CDR2 SYDVKM. V lost 2 bases to trimming and J lost 4 bases; unmatched junction nucleotides: 8. The CDR3 contains 16 residues.

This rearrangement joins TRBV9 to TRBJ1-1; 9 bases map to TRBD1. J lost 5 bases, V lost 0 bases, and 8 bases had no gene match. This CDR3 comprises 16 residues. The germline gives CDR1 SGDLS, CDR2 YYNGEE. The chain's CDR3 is CASSVAATGGRTEAFF. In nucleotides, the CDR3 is TGTGCCAGCAGCGTAGCCGCGACAGGGGGTAGGACTGAAGCTTTCTTT.

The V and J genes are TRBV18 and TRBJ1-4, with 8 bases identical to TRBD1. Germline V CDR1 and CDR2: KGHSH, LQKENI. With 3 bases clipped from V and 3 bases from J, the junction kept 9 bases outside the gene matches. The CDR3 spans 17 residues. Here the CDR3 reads CASSPGQGFNANEKLFF. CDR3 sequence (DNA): TGTGCCAGCTCACCCGGACAGGGATTTAACGCTAATGAAAAACTGTTTTTT. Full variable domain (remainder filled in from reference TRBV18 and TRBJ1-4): NAGVMQNPRHLVRRRGQEARLRCSPMKGHSHVYWYRQLPEEGLKFMVYLQKENIIDESGMPKERFSAEFPKEGPSILRIQQVVRGDSAAYFCASSPGQGFNANEKLFFGSGTQLSVL.

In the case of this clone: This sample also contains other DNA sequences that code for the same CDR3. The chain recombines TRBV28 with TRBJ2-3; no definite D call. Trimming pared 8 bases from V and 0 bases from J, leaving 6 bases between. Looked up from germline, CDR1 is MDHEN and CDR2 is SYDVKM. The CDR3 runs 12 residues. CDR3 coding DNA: TGTGCCAGCCGGCGGAGCACAGATACGCAGTATTTT. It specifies CASRRSTDTQYF. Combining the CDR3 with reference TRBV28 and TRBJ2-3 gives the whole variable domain DVKVTQSSRYLVKRTGEKVFLECVQDMDHENMFWYRQDPGLGLRLIYFSYDVKMKEKGDIPEGYSVSREKKERFSLILESASTNQTSMYLCASRRSTDTQYFGPGTRLTVL.

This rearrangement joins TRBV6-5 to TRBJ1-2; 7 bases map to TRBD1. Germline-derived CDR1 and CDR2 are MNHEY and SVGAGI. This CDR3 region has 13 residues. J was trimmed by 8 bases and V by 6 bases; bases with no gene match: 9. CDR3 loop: CASSYRGARGYTF. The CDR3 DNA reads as TGTGCCAGCAGCTACAGGGGCGCAAGAGGCTACACCTTC.

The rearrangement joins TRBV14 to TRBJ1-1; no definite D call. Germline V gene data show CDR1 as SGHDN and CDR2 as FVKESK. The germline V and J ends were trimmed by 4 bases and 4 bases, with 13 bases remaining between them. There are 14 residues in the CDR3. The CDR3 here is CASSRHGEGTEAFF. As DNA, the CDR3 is TGTGCCAGCAGCCGCCATGGGGAGGGCACTGAAGCTTTCTTT.

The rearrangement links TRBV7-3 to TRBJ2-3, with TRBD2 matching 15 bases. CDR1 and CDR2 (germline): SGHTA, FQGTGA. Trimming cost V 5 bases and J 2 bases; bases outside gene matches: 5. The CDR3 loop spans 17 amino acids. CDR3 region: CASSAGLAGGLTDTQYF. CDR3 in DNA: TGTGCCAGCAGCGCGGGACTAGCGGGAGGCCTCACAGATACGCAGTATTTT.

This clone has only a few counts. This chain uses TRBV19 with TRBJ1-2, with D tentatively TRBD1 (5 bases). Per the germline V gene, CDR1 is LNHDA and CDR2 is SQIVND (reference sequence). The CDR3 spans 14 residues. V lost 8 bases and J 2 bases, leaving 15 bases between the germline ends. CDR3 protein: CASGLVGTNYGYTF. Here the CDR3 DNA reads TGTGCCAGTGGACTTGTAGGGACGAACTATGGCTACACCTTC.